Listed below are T cell receptor beta chains from one sample, sequenced in a study of blood T cell repertoires in COVID-19. The assay was immunoSEQ multiplex PCR, and TCRdb's table has in-frame clones only and misses some. The sample gives 270,000 or so clones, around 81% of which show up once; around 3% is in the top ten. Sequencing input: peripheral blood. These receptors came from a woman aged 55-70 years with active or convalescent COVID-19. CDR3s include the opening cysteine and the closing phenylalanine or tryptophan. The order of the fields is D gene, clone size, J gene, V gene, CDR3 protein, CDR3 DNA. D genes are given only for firm matches. Size is stated for part of the rows, as once, few or many counts, or as a class when the clone is expanded.

TRBD2,NA,TRBJ2-7,TRBV7-8,CASSSGLAGGYEQYF,TGTGCCAGCAGCTCTGGACTAGCGGGGGGCTACGAGCAGTACTTC
TRBD1,NA,TRBJ2-5,TRBV5-4,CASSFQGVPGQYF,TGTGCCAGCAGCTTCCAGGGGGTACCGGGCCAGTACTTC
TRBD2,NA,TRBJ2-2,TRBV19,CASSIMRGGTTGELFF,TGTGCCAGTAGTATAATGCGGGGGGGCACCACCGGGGAGCTGTTTTTT
TRBD1,NA,TRBJ1-1,TRBV19,CASSIPDREMNTEAFF,TGTGCCAGTAGTATCCCGGACAGGGAGATGAACACTGAAGCTTTCTTT
TRBD1,NA,TRBJ2-7,TRBV10-3,CAISVGTGAHEQYF,TGTGCCATCAGTGTTGGGACAGGGGCTCACGAGCAGTACTTC
NA,NA,TRBJ2-7,TRBV29-1,CSGGGGYEQYF,TGCAGCGGAGGGGGGGGATACGAGCAGTACTTC
TRBD2,NA,TRBJ2-7,TRBV6-5,CASSYKGLAYEQYF,TGTGCCAGCAGTTACAAGGGACTAGCCTACGAGCAGTACTTC
NA,NA,TRBJ2-7,TRBV5-8,CASEEPGFNEQYF,TGTGCCAGCGAGGAGCCCGGGTTCAACGAGCAGTACTTC
NA,NA,TRBJ1-1,TRBV5-5,CASSLVTGSEAFF,TGTGCCAGCAGCTTGGTAACAGGGTCGGAAGCTTTCTTT
NA,NA,TRBJ1-3,TRBV19,CASSNGQGAARNTIYF,TGTGCCAGTAGTAACGGACAAGGGGCCGCAAGAAACACCATATATTTT
NA,once,TRBJ1-5,TRBV2,CASSERAGPRNQPQHF,TGTGCCAGCAGTGAAAGGGCAGGGCCCCGGAATCAGCCCCAGCATTTT
TRBD1,once,TRBJ2-7,TRBV28,CASGDQTGISNEQYF,TGTGCCAGCGGGGATCAGACAGGGATATCCAACGAGCAGTACTTC
NA,NA,TRBJ2-7,TRBV2,CASRPVSGGGQKYF,TGTGCCAGCAGGCCCGTAAGCGGCGGGGGCCAGAAGTACTTC
TRBD1,NA,TRBJ1-2,TRBV29-1,CSVQQGASYGYTF,TGCAGCGTACAACAGGGGGCCTCCTATGGCTACACCTTC
TRBD1,once,TRBJ1-2,TRBV9,CASSAFPGGASYGYTF,TGTGCCAGCAGCGCTTTCCCAGGGGGCGCCTCCTATGGCTACACCTTC
NA,NA,TRBJ1-1,TRBV5-1,CASSPRDTLPNTEAFF,TGCGCCAGCAGCCCTCGGGACACACTGCCGAACACTGAAGCTTTCTTT
NA,NA,TRBJ1-4,TRBV21-1,CASSKAAGWATNEKLFF,TGTGCCAGCAGCAAAGCGGCAGGGTGGGCAACTAATGAAAAACTGTTTTTT
NA,once,TRBJ1-4,TRBV11-2,CASSLDLRQPVNEKLFF,TGTGCCAGCAGCTTGGATCTCCGACAGCCAGTTAATGAAAAACTGTTTTTT
TRBD1,NA,TRBJ1-1,TRBV7-8,CASSSHLSGGSSVAFF,TGTGCCAGCAGCTCTCATTTATCAGGGGGCAGTTCGGTAGCTTTCTTT
TRBD1,few,TRBJ2-1,TRBV5-1,CASSLEGDRAYNEQFF,TGCGCCAGCAGCTTGGAGGGGGACAGGGCGTACAATGAGCAGTTCTTC
TRBD1,NA,TRBJ2-3,TRBV4-3,CASSQTDRLTDTQYF,TGCGCCAGCAGCCAAACGGACAGGCTCACAGATACGCAGTATTTT
NA,NA,TRBJ1-2,TRBV12-3/TRBV12-4,CASRLQAGGGYTF,TGTGCCAGCAGGCTCCAGGCCGGTGGTGGCTACACCTTC
TRBD1,once,TRBJ2-2,TRBV7-2,CASSFPTGGAGTGELFF,TGTGCCAGCAGCTTTCCAACAGGGGGCGCGGGGACCGGGGAGCTGTTTTTT
NA,NA,TRBJ2-3,TRBV19,CASSKGQGPSTDTQYF,TGTGCCAGTAGCAAAGGCCAGGGGCCGAGCACAGATACGCAGTATTTT
NA,NA,TRBJ1-2,TRBV2,CASSEAARNYGYTF,TGTGCCAGCAGTGAAGCGGCCAGGAACTATGGCTACACCTTC
NA,NA,TRBJ2-3,TRBV6-1,CASSEERRTQYF,TGTGCCAGCAGTGAAGAGCGGCGGACGCAGTATTTT
TRBD2,NA,TRBJ2-1,TRBV6-5,CASPGTSGGYNEQFF,TGTGCCAGCCCAGGGACTAGCGGGGGGTACAATGAGCAGTTCTTC
NA,NA,TRBJ1-2,TRBV24-1,CATSDTGGRGYTF,TGTGCCACCAGTGATACAGGAGGGCGAGGCTACACCTTC
NA,NA,TRBJ1-3,TRBV15,CATSRDAGFGNTIYF,TGTGCCACCAGCAGAGATGCAGGGTTTGGAAACACCATATATTTT
NA,NA,TRBJ1-5,TRBV7-2,CASARSQKQPQHF,TGTGCCAGTGCCCGGAGCCAGAAGCAGCCCCAGCATTTT
NA,NA,TRBJ1-5,TRBV4-3,CASSQEGGFNQPQHF,TGCGCCAGCAGCCAAGAAGGGGGTTTTAATCAGCCCCAGCATTTT
NA,NA,TRBJ2-3,TRBV6-5,CASLGGGTDTQYF,TGTGCCAGCCTAGGCGGGGGCACAGATACGCAGTATTTT
TRBD1,NA,TRBJ1-1,TRBV2,CASRALDRGTEAFF,TGTGCCAGCAGGGCCCTCGACAGGGGGACTGAAGCTTTCTTT
TRBD2,NA,TRBJ2-7,TRBV3-1/TRBV3-2,CASSQASGRYEQYF,TGTGCCAGCAGCCAAGCTAGCGGCCGATACGAGCAGTACTTC
NA,NA,TRBJ1-1,TRBV28,CASRPDRNTEAFF,TGTGCCAGCAGACCAGACAGGAACACTGAAGCTTTCTTT
TRBD1,NA,TRBJ1-1,TRBV30,CAWSELTGVGTEAFF,TGTGCCTGGAGTGAACTCACAGGGGTAGGCACTGAAGCTTTCTTT
NA,NA,TRBJ1-2,TRBV4-1,CASSQDPGGAGGYTF,TGCGCCAGCAGCCAAGATCCGGGGGGCGCCGGTGGCTACACCTTC
NA,NA,TRBJ1-1,TRBV6-6,CASRPGHLNTEAFF,TGTGCCAGCAGGCCGGGACACTTGAACACTGAAGCTTTCTTT
TRBD1,NA,TRBJ1-2,TRBV24-1,CATSDDRGYGYTF,TGTGCCACCAGTGATGACAGGGGCTATGGCTACACCTTC
TRBD1,NA,TRBJ2-4,TRBV2,CASGTDHRIAKNIQYF,TGTGCCAGTGGGACAGATCATAGAATAGCCAAAAACATTCAGTACTTC
NA,NA,TRBJ1-3,TRBV14,CASSQDAEQGRSGNTIYF,TGTGCCAGCAGCCAAGATGCAGAACAGGGACGCTCTGGAAACACCATATATTTT
NA,many,TRBJ1-5,TRBV12-3/TRBV12-4,CASMKGSNQPQHF,TGTGCCAGTATGAAGGGGAGCAATCAGCCCCAGCATTTT
TRBD2,once,TRBJ2-3,TRBV28,CASSFAGDPDTQYF,TGTGCCAGCAGTTTCGCGGGGGACCCAGATACGCAGTATTTT
NA,NA,TRBJ1-2,TRBV6-5,CASSYGRAENNYGYTF,TGTGCCAGCAGTTACGGTCGAGCGGAGAATAACTATGGCTACACCTTC
TRBD2,NA,TRBJ2-1,TRBV7-8,CASSPTGAGGPEGEQFF,TGTGCCAGCAGCCCGACCGGGGCGGGGGGGCCCGAAGGTGAGCAGTTCTTC
TRBD1,NA,TRBJ1-3,TRBV2,CASSGSTGGNVGNTIYF,TGTGCCAGCAGTGGCTCGACAGGGGGCAACGTGGGAAACACCATATATTTT
TRBD1,NA,TRBJ2-2,TRBV27,CASSLVGQGAILRTGELFF,TGTGCCAGCAGTTTAGTGGGACAGGGGGCGATTCTGAGGACCGGGGAGCTGTTTTTT
NA,NA,TRBJ1-4,TRBV5-1,CASSQEVQGWEKLFF,TGCGCCAGCAGCCAAGAAGTTCAGGGTTGGGAAAAACTGTTTTTT
NA,NA,TRBJ1-6,TRBV27,CASSPAGQVNSPLHF,TGTGCCAGCAGTCCCGCAGGGCAAGTAAATTCACCCCTCCACTTT
NA,NA,TRBJ1-2,TRBV6-5,CASSNWPYGYTF,TGTGCCAGCAGTAACTGGCCCTATGGCTACACCTTC
TRBD1,NA,TRBJ2-2,TRBV30,CAWARGTTGELFF,TGTGCCTGGGCCAGGGGGACGACCGGGGAGCTGTTTTTT
NA,NA,TRBJ2-2,TRBV5-6,CASSQNTGLGTGELFF,TGTGCCAGCAGCCAGAACACAGGGTTGGGCACCGGGGAGCTGTTTTTT
TRBD2,NA,TRBJ2-2,TRBV10-3,CAIRPGGTGELFF,TGTGCCATCAGGCCGGGAGGCACCGGGGAGCTGTTTTTT
TRBD1,few,TRBJ1-2,TRBV6-6,CASSYLNRDRGYGYTF,TGTGCCAGCAGTTACCTAAACCGGGACAGGGGCTATGGCTACACCTTC
NA,NA,TRBJ1-1,TRBV6-5,CASSMRGMNTEAFF,TGTGCCAGTTCGATGCGGGGTATGAACACTGAAGCTTTCTTT